The clone carrying this T cell receptor beta chain has a handful of counts. This sample is part of a study of T-cell reconstitution after alpha-beta-depleted transplantation in children. Unique molecular identifiers featured in how the TCRbeta library was prepared. TCRdb re-called the PCR reads through MiXCR, storing one row per CDR3 protein. The table lists about 640,000 distinct CDR3 sequences, 16% of them singletons. The CDR3 sequence is 12 residues long. Germline V gives CDR1 SEHNR, CDR2 FQNEAQ (reference sequence). V trimming: 5 bases; J trimming: 10 bases; junction bases outside the gene matches: 3.

The genes are TRBV7-9 and TRBJ2-1; TRBD2 matches 9 bases. This sequence originates from a human donor who donated a stem cell graft to a child with acute myeloid leukemia. The source was PBMCs from the stem cell graft donor, collected from the stem cell graft. The CDR3 nucleotides read TGTGCCAGCAGCATAAGCGGGGGGGAGCAGTTCTTC. Encoded protein: CASSISGGEQFF.